This entry lists 25 T cell receptor beta chains sequenced from one sample in a study of regulatory T cells in long-lasting Graves disease. TCR beta libraries were built with iRepertoire HTBI primers and Arm-PCR of CDR3 regions. TCRdb analysed the multiplex PCR reads with MiXCR anew, one entry per CDR3 protein. This table holds 400,000 to 450,000 distinct CDR3 sequences, roughly 15% found once. Time point of the sample: newly diagnosed GD, antithyroid drugs for less than 3 months. The TCR library used RNA extracted from PBMCs. These same data were also listed under a study on T cells in Graves' hyperthyroidism and ophthalmopathy.

The sequencing here drew on peripheral blood mononuclear cells (PBMCs), taken at new diagnosis, from a patient treated with antithyroid drugs. These receptors came from a woman aged 25 to 45 with Graves disease.

The V call is TRBV20-1, the J call TRBJ2-7, with D uncertain. This CDR3 contains 14 residues. V shed 3 bases and J shed 3 bases, with 15 bases lying between them. Germline CDR1 reads DFQATT; CDR2 reads SNEGSKA (reference sequence). The CDR3 DNA follows: TGCAGTGCTAGGATAATGCCTCACAGCTACGAGCAGTACTTC. This codes for CSARIMPHSYEQYF.

This clonotype was counted at least ten times. The chain links TRBV24-1 to TRBJ2-7; D gene ambiguous. V gave up 3 bases and J gave up 4 bases, with 3 bases separating them. This CDR3 contains 11 residues. Per the germline V gene, CDR1 is KGHDR and CDR2 is SFDVKD. Written as DNA, the CDR3 is TGTGCCACCAGTGATGGGTACGAGCAGTACTTC. Its protein is CATSDGYEQYF.

The sample holds a few counts of this clonotype. This rearrangement joins TRBV14 to TRBJ1-2, with D maybe TRBD1 (5 bases). CDR1 is SGHDN and CDR2 is FVKESK in the germline V gene. The CDR3 is made up of 13 amino acids. V was trimmed by 5 bases and J by 8 bases, leaving 15 bases between them. CDR3 region: CASSDSGGSGYTF. The CDR3 nucleotides read TGTGCCAGCAGCGATAGTGGGGGGTCCGGCTACACCTTC. The full variable domain, in which reference TRBV14 and TRBJ1-2 provide the parts outside the CDR3, is EAGVTQFPSHSVIEKGQTVTLRCDPISGHDNLYWYRRVMGKEIKFLLHFVKESKQDESGMPNNRFLAERTGGTYSTLKVQPAELEDSGVYFCASSDSGGSGYTFGSGTRLTVV.

The V call is TRBV7-9, the J call TRBJ2-3, with a possible D match to TRBD2 (5 bases). The V end was cut by 5 bases, the J end by 1 base, with 13 bases between. CDR1 SEHNR and CDR2 FQNEAQ come from the germline V gene (reference sequence). The CDR3 covers 15 residues. The CDR3, as DNA: TGTGCCAGCAGCCTCAGTTCAGCGGGCACAGATACGCAGTATTTT. This translates into CASSLSSAGTDTQYF. Combining the CDR3 with reference TRBV7-9 and TRBJ2-3 gives the whole variable domain DTGVSQNPRHKITKRGQNVTFRCDPISEHNRLYWYRQTLGQGPEFLTYFQNEAQLEKSRLLSDRFSAERPKGSFSTLEIQRTEQGDSAMYLCASSLSSAGTDTQYFGPGTRLTVL.

The chain carries TRBV19 and TRBJ2-1; TRBD2 matches at 9 bases. Looked up from germline, CDR1 is LNHDA and CDR2 is SQIVND (reference sequence). The CDR3 runs 14 residues. The J segment lost 14 bases and the V segment lost 1 base, leaving 9 bases of the junction unmatched. This chain's CDR3 is CASSIASGMGSEFF. As DNA, the CDR3 is TGTGCCAGTAGTATAGCTAGCGGGATGGGTTCCGAGTTCTTC.

The gene calls are TRBV30 and TRBJ2-7; 8 positions agree with TRBD1. The J segment lost 6 bases and the V segment lost 3 bases, leaving 4 bases of the junction unmatched. This CDR3 spans 12 amino acids. Germline CDR1 and CDR2: GTSNPN and SVGIG (reference sequence). CDR3 sequence: CAWSQGAGEQYF. DNA for the CDR3: TGTGCCTGGAGCCAGGGGGCAGGCGAGCAGTACTTC.

This clonotype was found a few times. The rearrangement uses TRBV29-1 and TRBJ2-5, with unresolved D. Germline loops: CDR1 SQVTM, CDR2 ANQGSEA. CDR3 length: 15 amino acids. Trimming shortened V by 4 bases and J by 0 bases, and 15 bases separated the two germline ends. Here the CDR3 DNA reads TGCAGCGTTGGGGCCGTAGGGCCGTACCAAGAGACCCAGTACTTC. It yields the protein CSVGAVGPYQETQYF.

This clonotype was counted many times. The CDR3 DNA is TGTGCCAGCAGTCCCCGATGGGCAGACTTTTATAGCAATCAGCCCCAGCATTTT. Amino acid sequence: CASSPRWADFYSNQPQHF. The J gene is TRBJ1-5, the V gene TRBV28; D unresolved. V was clipped by 5 bases and J by 0 bases, with 20 bases between them. CDR3 length equals 18 residues. Germline CDR1 reads MDHEN; CDR2 reads SYDVKM. The full variable domain, in which reference TRBV28 and TRBJ1-5 provide the parts outside the CDR3, is DVKVTQSSRYLVKRTGEKVFLECVQDMDHENMFWYRQDPGLGLRLIYFSYDVKMKEKGDIPEGYSVSREKKERFSLILESASTNQTSMYLCASSPRWADFYSNQPQHFGDGTRLSIL.

This clonotype has only a few counts. V gene TRBV6-9 combines with J gene TRBJ2-4; TRBD1 matches 9 bases. This CDR3 region has 17 residues. From germline, CDR1 is MNHGY and CDR2 SVAAGI. The V gene end was trimmed by 3 bases and the J gene end by 5 bases; junction bases not matched to a gene: 11. CDR3 DNA: TGTGCCAGCAGTTACAGGACAGGGGTAGGGACGGAAAACATTCAGTACTTC. It is translated as CASSYRTGVGTENIQYF.

This clonotype came up many times. The chain employs TRBV28 and TRBJ1-4, with 8 bases identical to TRBD1. Unmatched junction bases numbered 16, after V lost 6 bases and J lost 1 base. This CDR3 is 19 amino acids long. Germline V gene sequence: CDR1 MDHEN, CDR2 SYDVKM. The CDR3 loop is CASSSTMYRQGLTNEKLFF. As DNA, the CDR3 is TGTGCCAGCAGCTCCACGATGTATAGACAGGGGTTAACTAATGAAAAACTGTTTTTT.

This clonotype was detected only a few times. The rearrangement uses TRBV30 and TRBJ2-2, with 9 positions matching TRBD2. This CDR3 is 16 amino acids long. The V gene's germline CDR1 is GTSNPN and CDR2 SVGIG (reference sequence). The ends lost 4 bases at V and 4 bases at J; junction bases unmatched: 10. The CDR3 DNA is TGTGCCTGGAATAAAGCGGGAGGCGGGAGCACCGGGGAGCTGTTTTTT. Its protein is CAWNKAGGGSTGELFF. Full variable domain (rest looked up from reference TRBV30 and TRBJ2-2): SQTIHQWPATLVQPVGSPLSLECTVEGTSNPNLYWYRQAAGRGLQLLFYSVGIGQISSEVPQNLSASRPQDRQFILSSKKLLLSDSGFYLCAWNKAGGGSTGELFFGEGSRLTVL.

This clonotype was counted at least ten times. The chain has TRBV28 and TRBJ1-3; D is perhaps TRBD1 (6 bases). Trimming took 3 bases from V and 0 from J, leaving 12 bases between them. Germline lookup yields CDR1 MDHEN and CDR2 SYDVKM. The CDR3 has 16 residues. CDR3 sequence (DNA): TGTGCCAGCAGTTTCAGAGGGGGGTTCTCTGGAAACACCATATATTTT. It codes for CASSFRGGFSGNTIYF.

This clonotype was seen ten or more times. The V and J genes are TRBV3-1 and TRBJ1-1; D ambiguous. Germline CDR1 is LGHDT and CDR2 is YNNKEL (reference sequence). V lost 0 bases to trimming and J lost 1 base, with 15 bases between them. This CDR3 region has 17 residues. CDR3 DNA sequence: TGTGCCAGCAGCCAAGATACGAATTGGTTAGGGAACACTGAAGCTTTCTTT. Amino acid sequence: CASSQDTNWLGNTEAFF.

This clonotype was detected ten times or more. The J gene is TRBJ2-3, the V gene TRBV5-4, with a tentative D call TRBD2 (6 bases). Germline values: CDR1 SGHNT, CDR2 YYREEE (reference sequence). CDR3 size: 15 residues. In DNA form, the CDR3 reads TGTTCCGTGGCTAGCGCAAAATCTAGCACAGATACGCAGTATTTT. Protein product: CSVASAKSSTDTQYF.

This clonotype was counted many times. The chain employs TRBV27 and TRBJ1-6, with 8 positions matching TRBD1. The junction had 6 bases not matched to a gene; V was cut back by 1 base and J by 7 bases. This CDR3 is 16 amino acids long. From germline, CDR1 is MNHEY and CDR2 SMNVEV (reference sequence). The CDR3 loop is CASSLYGTGQNSPLHF. CDR3 coding DNA: TGTGCCAGCAGTTTATATGGGACAGGTCAGAATTCACCCCTCCACTTT.

This clonotype was seen repeatedly, ten times or more. This chain links TRBV7-9 with TRBJ1-2; D call uncertain. This CDR3 has 14 amino acids. CDR1 and CDR2 from the germline V gene are SEHNR and FQNEAQ (reference sequence). Trimming cost V 5 bases and J 5 bases, with 15 bases left between them. The CDR3 spells CASSPSEGWYGYTF. In nucleotides, the CDR3 is TGTGCCAGCAGCCCCTCGGAGGGATGGTATGGCTACACCTTC.

This clonotype was counted a few times. The junction departs from the called germline gene at one end, perhaps through a read error. The chain is built from TRBV7-9 and TRBJ1-1; 12 nucleotides align to TRBD1. The CDR3 contains 16 residues. CDR1 and CDR2 (germline): SEHNR, FQNEAQ (reference sequence). The CDR3, as DNA: TGTGCCAGCAGCTTAGGTGGGGACAGGGGGCACACTGTAGCTTTCTTT. The encoded protein is CASSLGGDRGHTVAFF. The full variable domain, with the rest looked up from reference TRBV7-9 and TRBJ1-1, is DTGVSQNPRHKITKRGQNVTFRCDPISEHNRLYWYRQTLGQGPEFLTYFQNEAQLEKSRLLSDRFSAERPKGSFSTLEIQRTEQGDSAMYLCASSLGGDRGHTVAFFGQGTRLTVV.

This clonotype was recorded many times. J is TRBJ2-7 and V is TRBV28; D unresolved. The V and J ends lost 3 bases and 4 bases respectively, with 7 bases between them. There are 12 residues in the CDR3. The germline V gene has CDR1 MDHEN and CDR2 SYDVKM. The CDR3 coding sequence is TGTGCCAGCAGTTTCACGAGTTACGAGCAGTACTTC. It yields the protein CASSFTSYEQYF. Using reference TRBV28 and TRBJ2-7 for the parts outside the CDR3, the full variable domain is DVKVTQSSRYLVKRTGEKVFLECVQDMDHENMFWYRQDPGLGLRLIYFSYDVKMKEKGDIPEGYSVSREKKERFSLILESASTNQTSMYLCASSFTSYEQYFGPGTRLTVT.

This clonotype was counted many times. V and J are TRBV28 and TRBJ2-7; D gene uncertain. The CDR3 consists of 18 residues. Trimming pared 2 bases from V and 2 bases from J, leaving 22 bases between. In germline, CDR1 is MDHEN, CDR2 SYDVKM. The DNA for the CDR3 is TGTGCCAGCAGTTTAATAGCCCCAGACCACGAACGGCCCTACGAGCAGTACTTC. This codes for CASSLIAPDHERPYEQYF.

The sample holds many counts of this clonotype. V usage is TRBV6-1 and J usage is TRBJ1-5; D uncertain. The CDR3 totals 16 residues. Trimming stripped 7 bases from V and 2 bases from J, with 18 bases between. CDR1 is MNHNS, CDR2 SASEGT, per germline. The chain's CDR3 is CASTLAGSQGNQPQHF. CDR3 in DNA: TGTGCCAGCACTTTAGCGGGTTCTCAAGGCAATCAGCCCCAGCATTTT.

Concerning this clonotype itself: A read error is possible here, since a much larger clone lies one base away. This chain joins TRBV6-1 and TRBJ2-1; 9 bases line up with TRBD2. The CDR3 contains 19 residues. The V gene end was trimmed by 5 bases and the J gene end by 4 bases; junction bases not matched to a gene: 18. CDR1 and CDR2 from the germline V gene are MNHNS and SASEGT. CDR3 amino acids: CASSPLPSLSGGPYNEQFF. The CDR3, as DNA: TGTGCCAGCAGTCCCCTACCGTCACTTAGCGGGGGACCTTACAATGAGCAGTTCTTC.

This clonotype was seen a few times. This chain joins TRBV29-1 and TRBJ2-3; no clear D gene. Trimming shortened V by 4 bases and J by 0 bases, and 14 bases separated the two germline ends. Per germline, CDR1 SQVTM and CDR2 ANQGSEA. This CDR3 contains 15 residues. CDR3: CSVGRSLASTDTQYF. Here the CDR3 DNA reads TGCAGCGTTGGGCGCTCCTTAGCTAGCACAGATACGCAGTATTTT.

This clonotype was counted a few times. This chain joins TRBV12-3 or TRBV12-4 and TRBJ1-5; tentative D call: TRBD1 (5 bases). There are 14 residues in the CDR3. The germline V and J ends were trimmed by 5 bases and 2 bases, with 10 bases remaining between them. The CDR3 nucleotides read TGTGCCAGCAGTATCCGGGGCGGCAATCAGCCCCAGCATTTT. It encodes CASSIRGGNQPQHF.

Ten or more counts support this clonotype. The chain joins TRBV5-1 to TRBJ2-2; the match to TRBD2 covers 9 bases. Germline CDR1 and CDR2: SGHRS and YFSETQ. The ends lost 6 bases at V and 2 bases at J; junction bases unmatched: 5. This CDR3 spans 15 amino acids. The CDR3 spells CASKLLAGNTGELFF. The CDR3 DNA reads TGCGCCAGCAAACTACTAGCGGGCAACACCGGGGAGCTGTTTTTT.

This sequence joins TRBV19 and TRBJ1-5; D call uncertain. V lost 7 bases, J lost 2 bases, and 18 bases lay in between. The germline CDR1 and CDR2 sequences are LNHDA and SQIVND (reference sequence). This CDR3 is built from 16 residues. CDR3 sequence reads: CASTSDHGAGNQPQHF. The CDR3, as DNA: TGTGCCAGTACCTCCGACCACGGTGCGGGCAATCAGCCCCAGCATTTT.